This T cell receptor (beta chain) appears in the sequencing data of a study of T cell responses to AZD1222 COVID-19 vaccine. Clones were sequenced by immunoSEQ multiplex PCR, and TCRdb holds only the in-frame ones, with some missing. Altogether around 84,000 clones are present, about 90% being singletons, with the ten largest covering 1.5%. Germline CDR1 is KGHSH and CDR2 is LQKENI. This CDR3 spans 14 amino acids. The V end lost 2 bases, the J end lost 1 base, and 8 bases lay between the germline ends. The chain uses TRBV18 and TRBJ1-1, with D perhaps TRBD1 (5 bases). This TCR was sampled from an adult in good health. Source: peripheral blood, taken on day 0 of AZD1222 vaccination. The CDR3 here is CASSPGARNTEAFF. CDR3 coding DNA: TGTGCCAGCTCACCAGGGGCCCGGAACACTGAAGCTTTCTTT.